The 11 T cell receptor beta chains listed next were all sequenced from one sample in a study of beta chain features in type 1 diabetes. Every isolated RNA sample was fully reverse transcribed, so sequencing captured expressed TCRB transcripts. The assay was immunoSEQ multiplex PCR, and TCRdb's table has in-frame clones only and misses some. The sample includes under 400,000 clones, about 20% seen only once; the top ten take approximately 0.043%. Sequenced: naive CD4+ T cells from blood. Every receptor here comes from a woman between 18 and 29 years old in good health.

This clone was seen only a few times. The chain combines TRBV7-8 with TRBJ1-1, with TRBD1 as a possible D gene (5 bases). Germline V gives CDR1 SGHVS, CDR2 FQNEAQ. The CDR3 is 12 residues long. Trimming took off 8 bases at V and 0 bases at J, with 7 bases between the two ends. The CDR3 nucleotides read TGTGCCAGCGCAGGGATGAACACTGAAGCTTTCTTT. As protein: CASAGMNTEAFF.

This chain joins TRBV2 and TRBJ2-1; 8 bases map to TRBD1. The CDR3 extends over 15 amino acids. V shed 6 bases and J 2 bases; nucleotides not matched to a gene: 6. Germline V gene data show CDR1 as SNHLY and CDR2 as FYNNEI. CDR3 in amino acids: CASSIRDRTYNEQFF. CDR3 DNA: TGTGCCAGCAGCATACGGGACAGGACCTACAATGAGCAGTTCTTC. Supplemented by reference TRBV2 and TRBJ2-1, the full variable domain reads EPEVTQTPSHQVTQMGQEVILRCVPISNHLYFYWYRQILGQKVEFLVSFYNNEISEKSEIFDDQFSVERPDGSNFTLKIRSTKLEDSAMYFCASSIRDRTYNEQFFGPGTRLTVL.

The chain joins TRBV5-4 to TRBJ1-2, with 10 positions matching TRBD1. This CDR3 region has 16 residues. The germline V gene encodes CDR1 SGHNT and CDR2 YYREEE (reference sequence). V was clipped by 4 bases and J by 7 bases; unmatched bases: 13. The CDR3 DNA reads as TGTGCCAGCAGCCGCCCCGGGACAGGGGATTTGGGTGGCTACACCTTC. Protein product: CASSRPGTGDLGGYTF.

This clone was picked up a small number of times. The genes are TRBV4-3 and TRBJ2-4; 8 nucleotides align to TRBD2. The CDR3 length is 16 residues. Trimming removed 0 bases from V and 6 bases from J; junction bases left unmatched: 7. CDR1 and CDR2 from the germline V gene are LGHNA and YSLEER. The CDR3 loop is CASSQDTGGLTNIQYF. The CDR3 coding sequence is TGCGCCAGCAGCCAAGATACGGGGGGGCTGACAAACATTCAGTACTTC.

The table lists this clone with a few counts. The chain employs TRBV30 and TRBJ1-2; no clear D gene. The V gene's germline CDR1 is GTSNPN and CDR2 SVGIG (reference sequence). The CDR3 runs 14 residues. The germline V and J ends were trimmed by 0 bases and 8 bases, with 16 bases remaining between them. The CDR3 bases are TGTGCCTGGAGTGTAATCCTGAGACAACCCGGCTACACCTTC. It codes for CAWSVILRQPGYTF. The whole variable domain, filled in from reference TRBV30 and TRBJ1-2, reads SQTIHQWPATLVQPVGSPLSLECTVEGTSNPNLYWYRQAAGRGLQLLFYSVGIGQISSEVPQNLSASRPQDRQFILSSKKLLLSDSGFYLCAWSVILRQPGYTFGSGTRLTVV.

The chain combines TRBV18 with TRBJ1-2, with D perhaps TRBD1 (5 bases). This CDR3 has 14 residues. The germline V gene has CDR1 KGHSH and CDR2 LQKENI. V lost 5 bases and J 3 bases, leaving 13 bases between the germline ends. This CDR3 is CASSTIQDHYGYTF. DNA for the CDR3: TGTGCCAGCTCAACGATACAGGATCACTATGGCTACACCTTC. The whole variable domain, remainder taken from reference TRBV18 and TRBJ1-2, is NAGVMQNPRHLVRRRGQEARLRCSPMKGHSHVYWYRQLPEEGLKFMVYLQKENIIDESGMPKERFSAEFPKEGPSILRIQQVVRGDSAAYFCASSTIQDHYGYTFGSGTRLTVV.

This rearrangement joins TRBV7-3 to TRBJ2-1; TRBD2 matches at 9 bases. The CDR3 contains 15 residues. The germline V gene encodes CDR1 SGHTA and CDR2 FQGTGA. The junction had 6 bases not matched to a gene; V was cut back by 2 bases and J by 7 bases. The CDR3 nucleotides read TGTGCCAGCAGCTTAGCAGCTAGCGGGGTGAATGAGCAGTTCTTC. Encoded protein: CASSLAASGVNEQFF.

To note about this clone: Other nucleotide sequences from this sample produce the same CDR3. The chain employs TRBV29-1 and TRBJ2-5; 12 bases are a match to TRBD2. Germline-derived CDR1 and CDR2 are SQVTM and ANQGSEA. This CDR3 is 13 amino acids long. The V gene end was trimmed by 7 bases and the J gene end by 5 bases; junction bases not matched to a gene: 5. CDR3 nucleotides: TGCAGCGCGACTAGCGGGGGACGGGAGACCCAGTACTTC. It encodes CSATSGGRETQYF.

This clone was seen a few times. V is TRBV7-9 and J is TRBJ1-2; 8 bases fit TRBD1. The CDR3 is made up of 14 amino acids. Germline CDR1 SEHNR, CDR2 FQNEAQ (reference sequence). J was trimmed by 8 bases and V by 3 bases; bases with no gene match: 8. CDR3 amino acids: CASSFHQGAQGYTF. The CDR3 DNA is TGTGCCAGCAGCTTTCATCAGGGGGCGCAAGGCTACACCTTC.

The V and J genes are TRBV25-1 and TRBJ1-5, with a possible D match to TRBD1 (6 bases). V was cut by 3 bases and J by 6 bases, with 18 bases left in between. The CDR3 totals 16 residues. Germline assignment: CDR1 MGHDK and CDR2 SYGVNS. CDR3 sequence reads: CASSEAGSGEGQPQHF. For the CDR3, the DNA is TGTGCCAGCAGTGAGGCTGGGTCAGGGGAAGGTCAGCCCCAGCATTTT. Full variable domain (missing parts from reference TRBV25-1 and TRBJ1-5): EADIYQTPRYLVIGTGKKITLECSQTMGHDKMYWYQQDPGMELHLIHYSYGVNSTEKGDLSSESTVSRIRTEHFPLTLESARPSHTSQYLCASSEAGSGEGQPQHFGDGTRLSIL.

This rearrangement joins TRBV19 to TRBJ2-5; D gene ambiguous. There are 13 residues in the CDR3. Trimming removed 1 base at V and 4 bases at J, with 7 bases between. The germline V gene has CDR1 LNHDA and CDR2 SQIVND (reference sequence). CDR3 loop: CASSIVRSETQYF. The CDR3 region has the DNA TGTGCCAGTAGTATAGTCCGTTCAGAGACCCAGTACTTC.